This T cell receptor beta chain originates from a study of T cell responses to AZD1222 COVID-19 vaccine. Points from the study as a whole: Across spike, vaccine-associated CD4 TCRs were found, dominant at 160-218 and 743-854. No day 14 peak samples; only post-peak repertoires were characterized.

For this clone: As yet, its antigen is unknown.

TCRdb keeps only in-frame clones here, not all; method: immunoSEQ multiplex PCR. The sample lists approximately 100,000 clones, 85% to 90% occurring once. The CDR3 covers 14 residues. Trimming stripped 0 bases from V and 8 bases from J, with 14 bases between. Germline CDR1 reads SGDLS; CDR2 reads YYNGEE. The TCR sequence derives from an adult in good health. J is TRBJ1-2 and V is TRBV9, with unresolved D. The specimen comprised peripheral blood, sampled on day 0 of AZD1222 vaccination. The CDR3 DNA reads TGTGCCAGCAGCGTAGGAGACGGCCTTACGGGCTACACCTTC. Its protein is CASSVGDGLTGYTF.